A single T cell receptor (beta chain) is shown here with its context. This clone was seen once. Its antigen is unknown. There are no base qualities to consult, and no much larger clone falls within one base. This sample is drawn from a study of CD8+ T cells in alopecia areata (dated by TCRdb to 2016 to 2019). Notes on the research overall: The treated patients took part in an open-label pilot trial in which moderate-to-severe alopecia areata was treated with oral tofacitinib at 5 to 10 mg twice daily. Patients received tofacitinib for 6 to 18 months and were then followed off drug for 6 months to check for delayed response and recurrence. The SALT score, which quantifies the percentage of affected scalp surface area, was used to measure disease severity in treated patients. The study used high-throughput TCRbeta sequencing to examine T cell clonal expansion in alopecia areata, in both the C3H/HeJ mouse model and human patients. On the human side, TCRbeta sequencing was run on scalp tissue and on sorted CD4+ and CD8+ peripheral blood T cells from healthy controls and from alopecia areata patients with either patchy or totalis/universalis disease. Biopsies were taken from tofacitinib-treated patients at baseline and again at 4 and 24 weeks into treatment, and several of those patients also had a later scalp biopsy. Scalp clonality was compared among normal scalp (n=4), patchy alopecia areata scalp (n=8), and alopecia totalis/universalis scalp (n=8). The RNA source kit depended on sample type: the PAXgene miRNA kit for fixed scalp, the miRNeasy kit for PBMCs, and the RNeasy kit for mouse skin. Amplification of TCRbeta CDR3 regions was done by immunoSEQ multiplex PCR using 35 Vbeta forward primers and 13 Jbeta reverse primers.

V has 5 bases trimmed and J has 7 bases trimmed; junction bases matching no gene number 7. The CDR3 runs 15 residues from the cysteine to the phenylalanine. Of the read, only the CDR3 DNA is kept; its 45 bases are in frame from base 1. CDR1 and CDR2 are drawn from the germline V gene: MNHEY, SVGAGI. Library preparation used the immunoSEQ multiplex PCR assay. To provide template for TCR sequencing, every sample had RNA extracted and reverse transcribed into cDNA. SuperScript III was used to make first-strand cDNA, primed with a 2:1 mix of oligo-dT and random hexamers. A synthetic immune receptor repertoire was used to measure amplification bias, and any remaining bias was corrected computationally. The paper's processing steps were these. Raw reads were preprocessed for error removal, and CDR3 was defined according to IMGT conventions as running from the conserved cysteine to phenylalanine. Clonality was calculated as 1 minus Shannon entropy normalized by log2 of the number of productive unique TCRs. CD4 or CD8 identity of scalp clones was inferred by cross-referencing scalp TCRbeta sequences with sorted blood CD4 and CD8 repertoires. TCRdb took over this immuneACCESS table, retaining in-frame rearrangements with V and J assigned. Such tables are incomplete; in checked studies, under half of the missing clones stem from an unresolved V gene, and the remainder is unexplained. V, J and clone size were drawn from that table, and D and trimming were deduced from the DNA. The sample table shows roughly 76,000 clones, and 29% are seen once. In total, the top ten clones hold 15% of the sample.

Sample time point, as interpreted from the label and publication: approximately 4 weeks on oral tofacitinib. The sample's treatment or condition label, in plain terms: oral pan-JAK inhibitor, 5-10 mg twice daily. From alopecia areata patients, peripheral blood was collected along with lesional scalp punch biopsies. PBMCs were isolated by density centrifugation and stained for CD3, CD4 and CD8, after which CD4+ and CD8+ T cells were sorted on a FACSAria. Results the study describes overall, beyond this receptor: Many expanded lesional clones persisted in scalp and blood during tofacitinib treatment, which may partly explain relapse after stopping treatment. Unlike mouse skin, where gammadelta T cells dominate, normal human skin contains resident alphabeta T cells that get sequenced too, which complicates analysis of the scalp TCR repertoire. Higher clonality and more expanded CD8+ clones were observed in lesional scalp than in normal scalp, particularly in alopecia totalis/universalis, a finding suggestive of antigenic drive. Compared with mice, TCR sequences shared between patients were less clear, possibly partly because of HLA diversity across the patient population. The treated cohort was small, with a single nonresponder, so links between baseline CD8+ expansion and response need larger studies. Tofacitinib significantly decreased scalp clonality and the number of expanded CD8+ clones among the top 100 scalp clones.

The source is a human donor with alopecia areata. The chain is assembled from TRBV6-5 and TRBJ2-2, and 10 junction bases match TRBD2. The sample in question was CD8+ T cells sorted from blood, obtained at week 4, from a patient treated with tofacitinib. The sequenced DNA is TGTGCCAGCAGTACCCCCCTAGCGGGAGTCGGGGAGCTGTTTTTT. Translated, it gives CASSTPLAGVGELFF.